Listed below are T cell receptor beta chains from one sample, sequenced in a study of cytomegalovirus exposure and HLA in healthy donors. Profiling relied on immunoSEQ multiplex PCR, and the TCRdb table lists in-frame clones only, not all of them. Of approximately 170,000 clones listed, roughly 80% were seen once; the top ten hold around 3.3%. The sequenced material came from PBMCs. The receptors were gathered from a woman aged 25 to 39 in good health and CMV-seropositive. The CDR3 runs from the conserved cysteine through the conserved F or W. The D gene is left open where the match is weak. Clone size is shown for a subset of rows, as once, few, many or a class of expanded clone.

cdr3_length,d_call,clone_size,v_call,j_call,cdr3_nt,cdr3_aa
14,NA,NA,TRBV11-2,TRBJ2-1,TGTGCCAGCAGCTTAGTGACTAGTTACAATGAGCAGTTCTTC,CASSLVTSYNEQFF
14,TRBD1,NA,TRBV7-9,TRBJ1-6,TGTGCCAGCAGCCTGGGACAGGGGCCCTCACCCCTCCACTTT,CASSLGQGPSPLHF
13,NA,NA,TRBV11-3,TRBJ2-1,TGTGCCAGCAGCTTGGATAGCGACAATGAGCAGTTCTTC,CASSLDSDNEQFF
16,NA,NA,TRBV5-1,TRBJ2-1,TGCGCCAGCAGCTTGGATGTAGCCCGGGTATCCGATGAGCAGTTCTTC,CASSLDVARVSDEQFF
15,TRBD1,NA,TRBV7-9,TRBJ1-1,TGTGCCAGCAGCGGACGGACAGGCGAACCCGCTGAAGCTTTCTTT,CASSGRTGEPAEAFF
13,NA,NA,TRBV19,TRBJ1-1,TGTGCCAGTAGTATAGAGGACTTGACTGAAGCTTTCTTT,CASSIEDLTEAFF
14,NA,NA,TRBV28,TRBJ1-1,TGTGCCAGCACCGGGGTTCCGAAGAACACTGAAGCTTTCTTT,CASTGVPKNTEAFF
15,TRBD1,NA,TRBV5-5,TRBJ1-2,TGTGCCAGCAGCCCGCCCCGGGACAGGGCGACTGGCTACACCTTC,CASSPPRDRATGYTF
21,TRBD2,NA,TRBV5-1,TRBJ2-2,TGCGCCAGCAGCTTGTCACCGGGACTAGCGGGAGATAGTTCGTCGCTCGGGGAGCTGTTTTTT,CASSLSPGLAGDSSSLGELFF
16,NA,NA,TRBV21-1,TRBJ1-4,TGTGCCAGCAGCCCGACGGGGATTTTAGCTAATGAAAAACTGTTTTTT,CASSPTGILANEKLFF
13,NA,NA,TRBV14,TRBJ2-7,TGTGCCAGCAGCCCAATCTTCGGGTACGAGCAGTACTTC,CASSPIFGYEQYF
14,TRBD1,NA,TRBV4-1,TRBJ2-7,TGCGCCAGCAGCCCGGGACAGGCAGCCTACGAGCAGTACTTC,CASSPGQAAYEQYF
11,NA,once,TRBV2,TRBJ2-7,TGCGCCTGCGGGACGGACTACGAGCAGTACTTC,CACGTDYEQYF
14,TRBD2,NA,TRBV6-1,TRBJ2-7,TGTGCCAGCAGTAGCGGGAGGGGTCCCTACGAGCAGTACTTC,CASSSGRGPYEQYF
15,NA,NA,TRBV10-1,TRBJ1-6,TGCGCCAGCAGACACATATCCCCAAATAATTCACCCCTCCACTTT,CASRHISPNNSPLHF
13,NA,few,TRBV5-4,TRBJ1-2,TGTGCCAGCAGCTTGGCGGCAGGGAGGAGCTACACCTTC,CASSLAAGRSYTF
19,TRBD2,NA,TRBV10-2,TRBJ2-7,TGCGCCAGCAGTGGTCGGGACAGGGACGGACTAGCGGGGTCCTACGAGCAGTACTTC,CASSGRDRDGLAGSYEQYF
15,TRBD2,NA,TRBV5-4,TRBJ2-7,TGTGCCAGCAGCCCGGGGGGGGAGATTTCGGGAGAGCAGTACTTC,CASSPGGEISGEQYF
14,TRBD2,NA,TRBV5-6,TRBJ2-7,TGTGCCAGCAGCTTTGGCGGCGGGAGCTACGAGCAGTACTTC,CASSFGGGSYEQYF
16,NA,NA,TRBV10-2,TRBJ2-7,TGCGCCAGCAGTGAGAAGCCAGCCCTCGGGGCCTACGAGCAGTACTTC,CASSEKPALGAYEQYF
16,TRBD2,NA,TRBV19,TRBJ2-1,TGTGCCAGCGCCCTCGGACTAGCCGGCTCCTACAATGAGCAGTTCTTC,CASALGLAGSYNEQFF
17,NA,once,TRBV6-4,TRBJ2-3,TGTGCCATCTGGATACTAGCCGACGCGACTAGCACAGATACGCAGTATTTT,CAIWILADATSTDTQYF
14,TRBD1,NA,TRBV28,TRBJ2-7,TGTGCCAGCAGTCCCTACGACAGGGATGGGGAGCAGTACTTC,CASSPYDRDGEQYF
15,TRBD1,NA,TRBV6-5,TRBJ1-5,TGTGCCAGCACTCGGGGACAGGGTTTCAATCAGCCCCAGCATTTT,CASTRGQGFNQPQHF
14,TRBD1,NA,TRBV10-3,TRBJ2-7,TGTGCCATGGGACCGGGACAGGGTTCCTACGAGCAGTACTTC,CAMGPGQGSYEQYF
14,TRBD1,NA,TRBV2,TRBJ2-1,TGTGCCAGCAGGGACAGGGGGGGATACAATGAGCAGTTCTTC,CASRDRGGYNEQFF
15,NA,NA,TRBV2,TRBJ2-7,TGTGCCAGCAGTAGATCTAGCGCCGCGTCCTACGAGCAGTACTTC,CASSRSSAASYEQYF